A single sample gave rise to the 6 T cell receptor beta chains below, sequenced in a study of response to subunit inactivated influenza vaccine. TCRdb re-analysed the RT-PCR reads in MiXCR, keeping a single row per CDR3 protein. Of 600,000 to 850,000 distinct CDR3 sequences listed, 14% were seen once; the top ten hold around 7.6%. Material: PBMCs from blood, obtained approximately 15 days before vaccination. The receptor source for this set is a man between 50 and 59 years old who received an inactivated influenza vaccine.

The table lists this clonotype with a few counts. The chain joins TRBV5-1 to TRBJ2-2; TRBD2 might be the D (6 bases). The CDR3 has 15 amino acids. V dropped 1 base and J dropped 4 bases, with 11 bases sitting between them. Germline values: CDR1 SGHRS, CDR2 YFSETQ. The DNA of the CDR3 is TGCGCCAGCAGCTTGAACCCAGCGGGCACCGGGGAGCTGTTTTTT. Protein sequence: CASSLNPAGTGELFF.

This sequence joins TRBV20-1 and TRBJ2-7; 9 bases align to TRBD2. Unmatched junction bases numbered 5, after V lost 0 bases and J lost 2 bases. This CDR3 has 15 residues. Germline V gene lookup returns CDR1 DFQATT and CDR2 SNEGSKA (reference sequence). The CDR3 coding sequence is TGCAGTGCTAGAGATATAGCGGGGGCCCCCTACGAGCAGTACTTC. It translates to CSARDIAGAPYEQYF.

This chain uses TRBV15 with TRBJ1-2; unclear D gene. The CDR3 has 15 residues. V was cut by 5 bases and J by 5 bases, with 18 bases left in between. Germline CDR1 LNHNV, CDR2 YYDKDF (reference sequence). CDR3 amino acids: CATSSRPFAAYGYTF. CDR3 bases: TGTGCCACCAGCTCCCGTCCCTTTGCGGCTTATGGCTACACCTTC.

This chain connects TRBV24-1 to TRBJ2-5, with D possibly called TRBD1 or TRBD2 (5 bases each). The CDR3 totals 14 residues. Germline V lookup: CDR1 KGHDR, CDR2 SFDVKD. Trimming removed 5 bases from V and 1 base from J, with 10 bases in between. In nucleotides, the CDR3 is TGTGCCACCAGTGCCGAGGGGTCCCAAGAGACCCAGTACTTC. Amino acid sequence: CATSAEGSQETQYF.

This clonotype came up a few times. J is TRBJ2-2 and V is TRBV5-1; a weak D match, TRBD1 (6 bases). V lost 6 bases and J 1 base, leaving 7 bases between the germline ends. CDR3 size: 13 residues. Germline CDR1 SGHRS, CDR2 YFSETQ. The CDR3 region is CASKTGNTGELFF. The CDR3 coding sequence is TGCGCCAGCAAGACAGGGAACACCGGGGAGCTGTTTTTT. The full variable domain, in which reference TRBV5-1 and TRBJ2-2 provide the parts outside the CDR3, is KAGVTQTPRYLIKTRGQQVTLSCSPISGHRSVSWYQQTPGQGLQFLFEYFSETQRNKGNFPGRFSGRQFSNSRSEMNVSTLELGDSALYLCASKTGNTGELFFGEGSRLTVL.

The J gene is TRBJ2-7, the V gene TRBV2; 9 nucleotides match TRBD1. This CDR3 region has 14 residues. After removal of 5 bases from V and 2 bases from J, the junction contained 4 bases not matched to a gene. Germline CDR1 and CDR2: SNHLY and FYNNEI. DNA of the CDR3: TGTGCCAGCAGTATGGGACAGGGCCCCTACGAGCAGTACTTC. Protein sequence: CASSMGQGPYEQYF.